Each of the 7 T cell receptor beta chains below was sequenced from the same sample in a study of CD8+ T cells in alopecia areata. RNA was extracted and reverse transcribed into cDNA as the sequencing template. Profiled with immunoSEQ multiplex PCR; TCRdb holds only in-frame clones, not every one. The sample has about 150,000 clones; around 47% are singletons. Sequencing was performed on CD4+ T cells sorted from blood. These TCRs come from a human donor with alopecia areata.

This clone turned up a few times. The V gene is TRBV14, the J gene TRBJ2-1, with a tentative D call TRBD2 (6 bases). V was shortened by 3 bases and J by 0 bases, with 15 bases between the two germline ends. CDR1 is SGHDN and CDR2 is FVKESK in the germline V gene. The CDR3 is 17 amino acids. CDR3: CASSHFRRGSSYNEQFF. In DNA form, the CDR3 reads TGTGCCAGCAGCCATTTCAGACGGGGGAGCTCCTACAATGAGCAGTTCTTC.

This clone was counted between two and nine times. V gene TRBV11-2 combines with J gene TRBJ2-5; D remains ambiguous. V was trimmed by 3 bases and J by 0 bases, leaving 5 bases between them. There are 13 residues in the CDR3. The germline gives CDR1 SGHAT, CDR2 FQNNGV. The CDR3 nucleotides are TGTGCCAGCAGCTTTGGGTACCAAGAGACCCAGTACTTC. Residues: CASSFGYQETQYF. The whole variable domain, filled in from reference TRBV11-2 and TRBJ2-5, reads EAGVAQSPRYKIIEKRQSVAFWCNPISGHATLYWYQQILGQGPKLLIQFQNNGVVDDSQLPKDRFSAERLKGVDSTLKIQPAKLEDSAVYLCASSFGYQETQYFGPGTRLLVL.

The rearrangement links TRBV29-1 to TRBJ1-1; D call uncertain. This CDR3 region has 13 residues. In germline, CDR1 is SQVTM, CDR2 ANQGSEA. V gave up 5 bases and J gave up 1 base, with 11 bases separating them. This chain's CDR3 is CSVLGVPNTEAFF. The CDR3 nucleotides read TGCAGCGTTTTGGGTGTTCCGAACACTGAAGCTTTCTTT.

The rearrangement joins TRBV2 to TRBJ2-7; possibly TRBD1 for D (6 bases). The CDR3 contains 13 residues. The germline gives CDR1 SNHLY, CDR2 FYNNEI. Between the trimmed V and J ends, which lost 6 bases and 6 bases, there was a span of 15 bases. As DNA, the CDR3 is TGTGCCAGCAGCCGACAGGAAGAGCTCGAGCAGTACTTC. Protein: CASSRQEELEQYF. Using reference TRBV2 and TRBJ2-7 for the parts outside the CDR3, the full variable domain is EPEVTQTPSHQVTQMGQEVILRCVPISNHLYFYWYRQILGQKVEFLVSFYNNEISEKSEIFDDQFSVERPDGSNFTLKIRSTKLEDSAMYFCASSRQEELEQYFGPGTRLTVT.

This chain joins TRBV4-2 and TRBJ2-7, with 8 bases fitting TRBD2. Looked up from germline, CDR1 is LGHNA and CDR2 is YNFKEQ. The V and J ends lost 2 bases and 6 bases, in that order; junction bases with no gene match: 15. The CDR3 loop spans 17 amino acids. Here the CDR3 DNA reads TGTGCCAGCAGCCAAAGGACGGGAGGGTCGTTTGGGATCGAGCAGTACTTC. Protein sequence: CASSQRTGGSFGIEQYF.

The rearrangement uses TRBV29-1 and TRBJ2-7; tentatively, D is TRBD2 (6 bases). Trimming stripped 1 base from V and 3 bases from J, with 13 bases between. CDR3 length: 14 residues. Germline V gives CDR1 SQVTM, CDR2 ANQGSEA. CDR3 sequence reads: CSVEVGGSFYEQYF. The CDR3 DNA sequence: TGCAGCGTTGAAGTGGGGGGATCTTTCTACGAGCAGTACTTC.

The chain couples TRBV7-9 to TRBJ2-1; D gene unclear. CDR1 and CDR2 from the germline V gene are SEHNR and FQNEAQ (reference sequence). The CDR3 contains 17 residues. With 0 bases removed from V and 4 bases from J, the gap between germline ends came to 16 bases. The CDR3 nucleotides read TGTGCCAGCAGCTTAGCCCGTCTGGTCGCCTCTTACAATGAGCAGTTCTTC. Translated, it gives CASSLARLVASYNEQFF.